Below, 3 T cell receptor beta chains from the same sample are listed, as sequenced in a study of blood T cell repertoires in COVID-19 (dated by TCRdb to the early 2020s). The protocol used for the library was the immunoSEQ multiplex PCR assay. In TCRdb, the immuneACCESS table is reduced to in-frame sequences with V and J assigned. These tables do not hold every clone; where another copy was compared, an unresolved V gene accounts for under half, and the others remain unexplained. The sample table records about 290,000 clones; 70% to 90% of these occur just once. Around 4% of the sample belongs to the ten largest clones. The sequencing input was peripheral blood. These receptors all stem from a woman aged 50 to 60 with active or convalescent COVID-19.

The chain carries TRBV5-4 and TRBJ2-3; 12 nucleotides line up with TRBD2. This CDR3 is 16 amino acids long. V gave up 4 bases and J gave up 2 bases; unmatched junction bases: 5. The germline V gene encodes CDR1 SGHNT and CDR2 YYREEE (reference sequence). The CDR3 loop is CASSSRLAGDTDTQYF. DNA of the CDR3: TGTGCCAGCAGCAGCCGACTAGCGGGAGACACAGATACGCAGTATTTT.

The chain carries TRBV25-1 and TRBJ1-2; D remains ambiguous. V was pared by 6 bases and J by 4 bases, with 12 bases between. Germline CDR1 and CDR2: MGHDK and SYGVNS. This CDR3 region has 13 residues. CDR3 in amino acids: CASRGSEAYGYTF. The DNA of the CDR3 is TGTGCCAGCAGGGGGTCGGAGGCCTATGGCTACACCTTC.

The V gene is TRBV29-1, the J gene TRBJ2-1; 11 bases line up with TRBD2. In germline, CDR1 is SQVTM, CDR2 ANQGSEA. The J segment lost 9 bases and the V segment lost 4 bases, leaving 2 bases of the junction unmatched. CDR3 size: 12 residues. The CDR3 spells CSVGTSGLEQFF. The CDR3 DNA sequence: TGCAGCGTTGGGACTAGCGGGCTTGAGCAGTTCTTC.